This T cell receptor (beta chain) is from a study of shared T cell receptors in the human thymus. TCRdb keeps only in-frame clones here, not all; method: immunoSEQ multiplex PCR. The table shows 700,000 or so clones, with approximately 83% occurring only once. The CDR3 consists of 15 residues. Trimming took off 3 bases at V and 2 bases at J, with 14 bases between the two ends. Germline V gives CDR1 SGDLS, CDR2 YYNGEE. These sequences were also reported in another study, on human thymus T cells. That report adds: Related studies found that unrelated individuals share highly overlapping thymic repertoires.

Specimen: thymocytes. This clonotype originated in a girl younger than two with a congenital heart defect. The chain couples TRBV9 to TRBJ1-1; a weak D match, TRBD1 (5 bases). The CDR3 nucleotides are TGTGCCAGCAGCGCCCTTATGGGACTAAACACTGAAGCTTTCTTT. Translation: CASSALMGLNTEAFF.